Listed here are 4 T cell receptor beta chains from one sample, sequenced in a study of CD8 T cells in Susac syndrome. The RNA input was roughly 0.5 to 1 ug, and it was reverse transcribed with random hexamers. MiXCR was run by TCRdb on the immunoSEQ multiplex PCR reads, yielding one entry per CDR3 protein. The sample includes around 170,000 distinct CDR3 sequences, approximately 96% seen only once; the top ten take 0.075% to 0.1%. Source material: CD4+ T cells from PBMCs. These receptors were taken from a human donor with Susac syndrome.

This rearrangement joins TRBV12-3 or TRBV12-4 to TRBJ2-5; D is ambiguous. Trimming shortened V by 8 bases and J by 7 bases, and 17 bases separated the two germline ends. This CDR3 has 13 amino acids. CDR3 nucleotide sequence: TGTGCCAGCGCGATGACCCCTTACGGGACCCAGTACTTC. The encoded protein is CASAMTPYGTQYF.

This chain connects TRBV6-5 to TRBJ2-3, with D possibly being TRBD2 (6 bases). The CDR3 contains 16 residues. In germline, CDR1 is MNHEY, CDR2 SVGAGI. V gave up 4 bases and J gave up 6 bases, with 20 bases separating them. CDR3 bases: TGTGCCAGCAGTTCTCCTGCGGGCGCGGGGTCGGATACGCAGTATTTT. Translating gives CASSSPAGAGSDTQYF.

This clonotype was recorded once. The chain links TRBV7-9 to TRBJ2-4; 10 bases agree with TRBD2. The J segment lost 9 bases and the V segment lost 0 bases, leaving 8 bases of the junction unmatched. This CDR3 comprises 16 residues. Per germline, CDR1 SEHNR and CDR2 FQNEAQ (reference sequence). The CDR3 region has the DNA TGTGCCAGCAGCTTAGCGGGAGCGGGGGGGCCCGGCATTCAGTACTTC. This sequence encodes CASSLAGAGGPGIQYF.

The V call is TRBV18, the J call TRBJ2-2, with D tentatively TRBD1 or TRBD2 (6 bases each). Germline values: CDR1 KGHSH, CDR2 LQKENI. This CDR3 is built from 15 residues. V was shortened by 3 bases and J by 4 bases, with 12 bases between the two germline ends. The CDR3 nucleotides read TGTGCCAGCTCACCGGGGGGCGCGGCCACCGGGGAGCTGTTTTTT. The encoded protein is CASSPGGAATGELFF. The full variable domain, completed using reference TRBV18 and TRBJ2-2, is NAGVMQNPRHLVRRRGQEARLRCSPMKGHSHVYWYRQLPEEGLKFMVYLQKENIIDESGMPKERFSAEFPKEGPSILRIQQVVRGDSAAYFCASSPGGAATGELFFGEGSRLTVL.